The present TCR beta chain was sequenced within a study of blood T cell dynamics during melanoma immunotherapy. Some clones are missing from TCRdb's copy, which holds only in-frame ones; the method was immunoSEQ multiplex PCR. This table holds some 12,000 clones, less than 90% found once. Regarding time point: week 3, after first cycle of checkpoint inhibitor. Sampling occurred pretreatment (T0) and at week 3 (W3), after cycle one of checkpoint blockade. V was trimmed by 5 bases and J by 5 bases, leaving 13 bases between them. The CDR3 sequence is 14 residues long. The germline V gene encodes CDR1 SGHTA and CDR2 FQGNSA.

The TCR was taken from a human donor with melanoma. This chain links TRBV7-2 with TRBJ1-5, with D possibly TRBD1 on 5 matching bases. This specimen was blood, taken from a patient treated with checkpoint blockade. The CDR3 sequence: CASSPRGGDQPQHF. As DNA, the CDR3 is TGTGCCAGCAGCCCAAGGGGTGGGGATCAGCCCCAGCATTTT.